This T cell receptor (beta chain) emerged from a study of T cells in Graves' hyperthyroidism and ophthalmopathy. Study-wide context: Prior to any treatment, at the point of initial diagnosis, peripheral blood was collected.

Amplification yielded TCR beta CDR3 regions, with RNA transcripts as the source. First-round RT-PCR with HTBI primers amplified the TCR CDR3 region. MiXCR, run by TCRdb on the multiplex PCR reads, gives a single entry per CDR3 protein. The sample consists of 300,000 to 450,000 distinct CDR3 sequences, approximately 14% of them appearing once. Patients aged 18 to 65 with hyperthyroidism were newly diagnosed, with duration under 2 months. Researchers barred patients who had uncontrolled infection, other autoimmune disease, pregnancy or lactation. A few counts support this clonotype. This TCR was sampled from a woman aged 18 to 35 with Graves' hyperthyroidism that later progressed to Graves' ophthalmopathy. The sequenced material came from blood.

The chain's CDR3 is CASSPSGKAYEQYF. The CDR3 DNA is TGTGCCAGCAGCCCCTCCGGGAAAGCCTACGAGCAGTACTTC. The chain employs TRBV7-9 and TRBJ2-7; the D gene is possibly TRBD2 (5 bases). Germline CDR1 is SEHNR and CDR2 is FQNEAQ (reference sequence). The CDR3 consists of 14 residues. V lost 5 bases and J 2 bases, leaving 13 bases between the germline ends.